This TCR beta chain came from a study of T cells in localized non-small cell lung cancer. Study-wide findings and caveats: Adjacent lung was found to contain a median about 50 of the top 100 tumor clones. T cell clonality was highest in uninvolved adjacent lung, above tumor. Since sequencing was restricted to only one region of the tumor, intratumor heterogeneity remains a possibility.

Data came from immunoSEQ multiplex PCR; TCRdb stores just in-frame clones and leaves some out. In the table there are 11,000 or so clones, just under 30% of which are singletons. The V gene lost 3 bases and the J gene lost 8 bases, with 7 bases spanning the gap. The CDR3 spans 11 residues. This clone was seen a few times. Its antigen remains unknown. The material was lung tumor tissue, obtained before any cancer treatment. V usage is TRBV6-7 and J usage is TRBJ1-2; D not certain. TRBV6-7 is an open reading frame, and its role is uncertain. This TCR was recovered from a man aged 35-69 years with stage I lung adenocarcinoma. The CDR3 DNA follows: TGTGCCAGCAGTTATGAGGGAGGCTACACCTTC. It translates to CASSYEGGYTF.